The rows below give T cell receptor beta chains drawn from one sample of a study of a mutant IDH1 vaccine in newly diagnosed glioma. Their recognized antigens are unknown. The assay was immunoSEQ multiplex PCR, and TCRdb's table has in-frame clones only and misses some. Among some 70,000 clones, roughly 83% were seen once, and the ten largest hold more than 10%. This material consisted of PBMCs, taken from a glioma patient whose treatment included an IDH1 peptide vaccine. These receptors were collected from a man aged 18 to 29 with glioma. Both conserved end residues are part of each CDR3. The order of the fields is D gene, J gene, clone size, V gene, CDR3 DNA, CDR3 protein. A D gene is named only where the DNA matches it firmly. Some rows have no size entry. The others give once, few or many, or a class for an expanded clone.

NA | TRBJ2-7 | NA | TRBV9 | TGTGCCAGCAGCTTAGGACTTTCCTCCTCGGGCTACGAGCAGTACTTC | CASSLGLSSSGYEQYF
NA | TRBJ2-7 | NA | TRBV5-1 | TGCGCCAGCAGCTTGGGACAGAAGGAGATCCACGAGCAGTACTTC | CASSLGQKEIHEQYF
NA | TRBJ2-5 | NA | TRBV10-3 | TGTGCCATCAGTGAACGGGGGCAACCCGGGGAGACCCAGTACTTC | CAISERGQPGETQYF
NA | TRBJ2-7 | NA | TRBV18 | TGTGCCAGCTCACCATCTAGGGGGGGATACGAGCAGTACTTC | CASSPSRGGYEQYF
NA | TRBJ1-1 | NA | TRBV4-1 | TGCGCCAGCAGCCCCCTCTCCGACAGGCCCAACACTGAAGCTTTCTTT | CASSPLSDRPNTEAFF
NA | TRBJ2-2 | once | TRBV4-3 | TGCGCCAGCAGCCAAGATCGCCAGCTCTTCGCCGGGGAGCTGTTTTTT | CASSQDRQLFAGELFF
TRBD1 | TRBJ2-5 | NA | TRBV6-5 | TGTGCCAGCAGCCGGGGACAGGAAGAGACCCAGTACTTC | CASSRGQEETQYF
NA | TRBJ2-3 | NA | TRBV5-1 | TGCGCCAGCAGCTTGGCCGCAGGGACCCATACGCAGTATTTT | CASSLAAGTHTQYF
TRBD1 | TRBJ1-5 | NA | TRBV27 | TGTGCCAGCAGTATGACAGGGGGCTCGGGACAGCCCCAGCATTTT | CASSMTGGSGQPQHF
TRBD1 | TRBJ2-3 | NA | TRBV6-5 | TGTGCCAGCAGCGGACAGGTTGCAGATACGCAGTATTTT | CASSGQVADTQYF
NA | TRBJ1-1 | NA | TRBV7-9 | TGTGCCAGCAGCTTATCACTAGGGGGGGAAAACACTGAAGCTTTCTTT | CASSLSLGGENTEAFF
NA | TRBJ2-7 | NA | TRBV28 | TGTGCCAGCAGTTTGGAAGATTCCTACGAGCAGTACTTC | CASSLEDSYEQYF
NA | TRBJ1-2 | NA | TRBV5-6 | TGTGCCAGCAGCTTTTATGTTACAGCCAATGGAGAAGGCTACACCTTC | CASSFYVTANGEGYTF
TRBD1 | TRBJ1-1 | NA | TRBV7-9 | TGTGCCAGCAGCTTAGGGGACAGGGATAACACTGAAGCTTTCTTT | CASSLGDRDNTEAFF
NA | TRBJ1-4 | NA | TRBV27 | TGTGCCAGCAGTTTTTCAACTAATGAAAAACTGTTTTTT | CASSFSTNEKLFF
NA | TRBJ1-5 | once | TRBV7-9 | TGTGCCAGCAGCTTAGGGGGGGGTAGCAATCAGCCCCAGCATTTT | CASSLGGGSNQPQHF
TRBD1 | TRBJ1-2 | once | TRBV7-9 | TGTGCCAGCAGACAGGGGACGGGCTATGGCTACACCTTC | CASRQGTGYGYTF
NA | TRBJ1-5 | NA | TRBV30 | TGTGCCTGGGGCCCGACCGCCGGGCGAGCTGGGCCCCAGCATTTT | CAWGPTAGRAGPQHF
NA | TRBJ1-4 | NA | TRBV23-1 | TGCGCCAGCAGTCAATCGACCCCCCTGTTTTTT | CASSQSTPLFF
NA | TRBJ2-7 | NA | TRBV19 | TGTGCCAGTAGTATCGGCAGGGCCTACGAGCAGTACTTC | CASSIGRAYEQYF
TRBD2 | TRBJ2-1 | once | TRBV5-5 | TGTGCCAGCAGCCGGATTGGGGGGGTTTACAATGAGCAGTTCTTC | CASSRIGGVYNEQFF
TRBD1 | TRBJ1-2 | NA | TRBV19 | TGTGCCAGTCGAGCGGACAGGGGAAACTATGGCTACACCTTC | CASRADRGNYGYTF
NA | TRBJ2-7 | once | TRBV6-5 | TGTGCCAGCAGGGGGAGCGGATTCTCCTACGAGCAGTACTTC | CASRGSGFSYEQYF
NA | TRBJ1-1 | once | TRBV7-2 | TGTGCCAGCAGCTCACACAGGTATTCGGCTTTCTTT | CASSSHRYSAFF
NA | TRBJ2-2 | NA | TRBV5-1 | TGCGCCAGCAGGGTAGCCGGGGAGCTGTTTTTT | CASRVAGELFF
NA | TRBJ1-1 | NA | TRBV19 | TGTGCCAGTACCCCACTGGGACAATCATCTGAAGCTTTCTTT | CASTPLGQSSEAFF
NA | TRBJ1-1 | NA | TRBV7-9 | TGTGCCAGCAGACTAACAGTGAACACTGAAGCTTTCTTT | CASRLTVNTEAFF
NA | TRBJ1-1 | NA | TRBV27 | TGTGCCAGCAGTTTATCGATGGGGCTTCGGACCACTGAAGCTTTCTTT | CASSLSMGLRTTEAFF
TRBD1 | TRBJ2-3 | NA | TRBV6-6 | TGTGCCAGCAGTTACACGACAGGGACAGATACGCAGTATTTT | CASSYTTGTDTQYF
NA | TRBJ1-3 | NA | TRBV6-5 | TGTGCCAGCAGTTACTCTTGGGGGAGCTCTGGAAACACCATATATTTT | CASSYSWGSSGNTIYF
NA | TRBJ2-7 | NA | TRBV30 | TGTGCCTGGAGTGGAGTTGAAATAGGCGAGCAGTACTTC | CAWSGVEIGEQYF
TRBD1 | TRBJ1-6 | NA | TRBV7-8 | TGTGCCAGCAGCATCCGGGACAGGGCTTGGAATTCACCCCTCCACTTT | CASSIRDRAWNSPLHF
NA | TRBJ1-4 | NA | TRBV5-5 | TGTGCCAGCAGCTTGGATACACCGACTAATGAAAAACTGTTTTTT | CASSLDTPTNEKLFF
NA | TRBJ1-1 | NA | TRBV7-9 | TGTGCCAGCAGCGATAGTTGGTCTGAAGCTTTCTTT | CASSDSWSEAFF
NA | TRBJ2-7 | NA | TRBV9 | TGTGCCAGCAGCGTTGCACTAGCCGACTACGAGCAGTACTTC | CASSVALADYEQYF
NA | TRBJ2-2 | NA | TRBV2 | TGTGCCAGCAGAGAGGAAAGAGCGAACACCGGGGAGCTGTTTTTT | CASREERANTGELFF
NA | TRBJ1-3 | NA | TRBV7-9 | TGTGCCAGCAGCTTTCTGGGAAACACCATATATTTT | CASSFLGNTIYF
NA | TRBJ2-2 | NA | TRBV15 | TGTGCCACCGTCAGGACCCCGGGGAACACCGGGGAGCTGTTTTTT | CATVRTPGNTGELFF
NA | TRBJ2-1 | NA | TRBV7-6 | TGTGCCAGCAGCCCCCCCCCTGGAGGTAGGGAGCAGTTCTTC | CASSPPPGGREQFF
NA | TRBJ2-3 | NA | TRBV7-2 | TGTGCCAGCACCCCAAGGGGGGATACGCAGTATTTT | CASTPRGDTQYF
NA | TRBJ2-7 | NA | TRBV7-8 | TGTGCCAGCAGCTTAGGTGGGTCAGCGGCTCGGGGCGAGCAGTACTTC | CASSLGGSAARGEQYF
TRBD1 | TRBJ2-7 | once | TRBV6-1 | TGTGCCAGCAGTGACCGACAGGGGGCCTACGAGCAGTACTTC | CASSDRQGAYEQYF